The rows below give T cell receptor beta chains drawn from one sample of a study of T-cell reconstitution after alpha-beta-depleted transplantation in children. Via MiXCR, TCRdb re-called the PCR reads, giving one row per CDR3 protein. The sample lists a few hundred thousand distinct CDR3 sequences, 20% to 30% occurring once. Sequencing used PBMCs, mostly from graft donor cells, obtained 180 days after TCRalphabeta/CD19-depleted stem cell transplant. The source is a male patient younger than 18 who had a stem cell transplant for acute lymphoblastic leukemia, so the T cells may come from the graft donor. CDR3s include the opening cysteine and the closing phenylalanine or tryptophan. A D gene is named only where the DNA matches it firmly. Clone size, where shown, is once, few, many, or a class for clones that have expanded.

clone_size j_call d_call v_call cdr3_nt cdr3_aa
few TRBJ2-1 - TRBV27 TGTGCCAGCAGTTTATCAGGCAACGGGCAGTTCTTC CASSLSGNGQFF
few TRBJ2-2 TRBD2 TRBV5-1 TGCGCCAGCAGCTTGGGGCCTAGCGGTCTTACCGGGGAGCTGTTTTTT CASSLGPSGLTGELFF
few TRBJ1-2 TRBD1 TRBV13 TGTGCCAGCTACGAGGGGGCAGGCTACTATGGCTACACCTTC CASYEGAGYYGYTF
few TRBJ2-7 - TRBV7-9 TGTGCCAGCAGCTTACCGGCTTATCATGGATCGACCTACGAGCAGTACTTC CASSLPAYHGSTYEQYF
- TRBJ1-6 TRBD1 TRBV24-1 TGTGCCACCAGTGTCCATGGCCGGGACAGCCTGAGCTCCTATAATTCACCCCTCCACTTT CATSVHGRDSLSSYNSPLHF
- TRBJ2-5 - TRBV5-1 TGCGCCAGCAGCCCCGGGACACAGAAGACCCAGTACTTC CASSPGTQKTQYF
- TRBJ1-2 - TRBV6-5 TGTGCCAGCAGTTACTCTCCAGGCCATGGCTACACCTTC CASSYSPGHGYTF
- TRBJ2-7 - TRBV29-1 TGCAGCGTTGAAACGGGCGGGGGCCTTTACGAGCAGTACTTC CSVETGGGLYEQYF
- TRBJ1-6 - TRBV18 TGTGCCAGCTCGCGAATCCAGGGAGAAACTTCACCCCTCCACTTT CASSRIQGETSPLHF
few TRBJ2-3 - TRBV29-1 TGCAGCGTTGCGCCCCGCGGCACAGATACGCAGTATTTT CSVAPRGTDTQYF
few TRBJ1-1 - TRBV7-9 TGTGCCAGCAGCTCCTTGGTGGGGAAGGGGATGAACACTGAAGCTTTCTTT CASSSLVGKGMNTEAFF
- TRBJ1-2 - TRBV6-5 TGTGCCAGCAGTTACTCGCAGGGCGTCGAGTATGGCTACACCTTC CASSYSQGVEYGYTF
- TRBJ1-1 - TRBV29-1 TGCAGTACAGGCGCGGTCACTGAAGCTTTCTTT CSTGAVTEAFF
- TRBJ1-6 - TRBV2 TGTGCCAGCAGTGCTCAGGGAGGACCCCTCCACTTT CASSAQGGPLHF
few TRBJ1-1 - TRBV20-1 TGCAGTGCTAGTTCATTGGGAAGCGGGAACACTGAAGCTTTCTTT CSASSLGSGNTEAFF
many TRBJ1-2 - TRBV5-1 TGCGCCAGCAGCTTTGACCCCGGGGGTGTCTATGGCTACACCTTC CASSFDPGGVYGYTF
- TRBJ2-2 - TRBV5-1 TGCGCCAGCAGCCCCGTAGCGCCCGGGGAGCTGTTTTTT CASSPVAPGELFF
few TRBJ2-1 TRBD2 TRBV9 TGTGCCAGCAGCGTAGGATGGTCCGGGAGGGCCGACAATGAGCAGTTCTTC CASSVGWSGRADNEQFF
- TRBJ2-5 TRBD2 TRBV7-9 TGTGCCAGCAGCCGCGGGACTAGCGGGACTCGGACCCAGTACTTC CASSRGTSGTRTQYF
- TRBJ2-7 - TRBV28 TGTGCCAGCAGTTTAAGGCTAATTCTCTACGAGCAGTACTTC CASSLRLILYEQYF
few TRBJ2-3 - TRBV9 TGTGCCAGCAGCGTAGGTACCCACGTTAATTCAGATACGCAGTATTTT CASSVGTHVNSDTQYF
- TRBJ1-2 TRBD1 TRBV27 TGTGCCAGCAGTTTATCGGCAGGGGGTTGGAGCTATGGCTACACCTTC CASSLSAGGWSYGYTF